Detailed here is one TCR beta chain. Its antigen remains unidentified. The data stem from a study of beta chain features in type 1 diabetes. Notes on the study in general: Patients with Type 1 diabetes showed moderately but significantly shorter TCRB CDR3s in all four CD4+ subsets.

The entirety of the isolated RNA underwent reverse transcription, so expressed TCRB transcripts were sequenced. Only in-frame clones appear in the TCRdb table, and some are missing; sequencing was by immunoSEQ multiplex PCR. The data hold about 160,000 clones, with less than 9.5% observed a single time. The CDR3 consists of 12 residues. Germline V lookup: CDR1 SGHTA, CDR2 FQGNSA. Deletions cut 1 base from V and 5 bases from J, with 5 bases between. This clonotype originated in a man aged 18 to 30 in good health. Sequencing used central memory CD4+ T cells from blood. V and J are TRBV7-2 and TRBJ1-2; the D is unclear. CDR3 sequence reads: CASSLGGYGYTF. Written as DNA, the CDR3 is TGTGCCAGCAGCTTAGGAGGGTATGGCTACACCTTC.